The 28 T cell receptor beta chains given below trace back to one sample, sequenced in a study of T cell repertoires in cytomegalovirus infection. For these TCRs, the target antigens are not known. Each CDR3 protein is one row after TCRdb ran MiXCR on the reads. The sample contains about 570,000 distinct CDR3 sequences, 40% of which appear only once. The sequencing used cultured PBMCs, collected from culture after CMV antigen stimulation. These receptors all come from a human donor in good health (CMV status not recorded). Some clones in this sample may be carry-over from other donors' samples.

The V call is TRBV6-2 or TRBV6-3, the J call TRBJ1-1; D is possibly TRBD1 (5 bases). Deletions cut 2 bases from V and 3 bases from J, with 7 bases between. Germline CDR1 MNHEY, CDR2 SVGEGT. CDR3 length: 13 residues. CDR3 amino acids: CASSYQGHTEAFF. For the CDR3, the DNA is TGTGCCAGCAGTTACCAGGGACACACTGAAGCTTTCTTT.

The chain uses TRBV19 and TRBJ2-1, with D unresolved. V was trimmed by 7 bases and J by 8 bases, leaving 21 bases between them. Germline V CDR1 and CDR2: LNHDA, SQIVND (reference sequence). This CDR3 has 15 residues. CDR3 amino acids: CASTPQWGSGDEQFF. CDR3 in DNA: TGTGCCAGTACCCCTCAGTGGGGTTCCGGCGATGAGCAGTTCTTC.

There are a few counts of this clonotype. The chain is built from TRBV7-2 and TRBJ2-7; D possibly uses TRBD1 or TRBD2 (5 bases each). The CDR3 runs to 17 residues. The V gene lost 4 bases and the J gene lost 3 bases, with 22 bases spanning the gap. Germline CDR1 is SGHTA and CDR2 is FQGNSA. Here the CDR3 DNA reads TGTGCCAGCAGCTCAAGGTCGTCCGGGACGGACCTCTACGAGCAGTACTTC. The encoded protein is CASSSRSSGTDLYEQYF. The whole variable domain, filled in from reference TRBV7-2 and TRBJ2-7, reads GAGVSQSPSNKVTEKGKDVELRCDPISGHTALYWYRQSLGQGLEFLIYFQGNSAPDKSGLPSDRFSAERTGGSVSTLTIQRTQQEDSAVYLCASSSRSSGTDLYEQYFGPGTRLTVT.

This clonotype was picked up a small number of times. The V call is TRBV6-1, the J call TRBJ2-5; 9 nucleotides agree with TRBD1. J lost 3 bases, V lost 5 bases, and 10 bases had no gene match. Looked up from germline, CDR1 is MNHNS and CDR2 is SASEGT. The length of the CDR3 is 16 residues. The CDR3 here is CASSKQGALGEETQYF. The CDR3 DNA reads TGTGCCAGCAGTAAACAGGGGGCGCTGGGAGAAGAGACCCAGTACTTC.

This chain joins TRBV20-1 and TRBJ2-7, with D possibly being TRBD2 (5 bases). The CDR3 consists of 12 residues. Trimming took off 5 bases at V and 0 bases at J, with 8 bases between the two ends. The germline V gene has CDR1 DFQATT and CDR2 SNEGSKA (reference sequence). The CDR3 nucleotides read TGCAGTGCTTTACGGGACTCCTACGAGCAGTACTTC. This translates into CSALRDSYEQYF.

The chain recombines TRBV4-1 with TRBJ2-7, with 9 nucleotides matching TRBD1. The CDR3 has 15 amino acids. Germline values: CDR1 MGHRA, CDR2 YSYEKL. The ends lost 4 bases at V and 2 bases at J; junction bases unmatched: 6. CDR3 in DNA: TGCGCCAGCAGCCCCCGGACAGGGGCCACCTACGAGCAGTACTTC. It encodes CASSPRTGATYEQYF.

The V gene is TRBV19, the J gene TRBJ1-3, with unresolved D. The germline gives CDR1 LNHDA, CDR2 SQIVND (reference sequence). The CDR3 has 15 residues. V lost 4 bases to trimming and J lost 0 bases, with 10 bases between them. DNA of the CDR3: TGTGCCAGTAGTACCTTTACTGGCTCTGGAAACACCATATATTTT. Translation gives CASSTFTGSGNTIYF.

The chain combines TRBV7-2 with TRBJ2-1; the match to TRBD1 covers 8 bases. Germline V CDR1 and CDR2: SGHTA, FQGNSA. CDR3 length equals 15 residues. The V and J ends lost 2 bases and 4 bases, in that order; junction bases with no gene match: 4. For the CDR3, the DNA is TGTGCCAGCAGCTTATCCAGGGGGCTTTACAATGAGCAGTTCTTC. Translated, it gives CASSLSRGLYNEQFF.

This chain joins TRBV7-2 and TRBJ1-3; D might be TRBD1 (6 bases). CDR1 is SGHTA and CDR2 is FQGNSA in the germline V gene. The CDR3 has 16 amino acids. Trimming cost V 3 bases and J 2 bases, with 14 bases left between them. This chain's CDR3 is CASSLRDTSTGNTIYF. The CDR3 region has the DNA TGTGCCAGCAGCTTGCGGGACACTAGCACTGGAAACACCATATATTTT.

The chain couples TRBV20-1 to TRBJ2-1; a possible D gene is TRBD1 (6 bases). This CDR3 is built from 16 residues. Looked up from germline, CDR1 is DFQATT and CDR2 is SNEGSKA (reference sequence). V was trimmed by 6 bases and J by 6 bases, leaving 24 bases between them. CDR3 sequence (DNA): TGCAGTGCCACCCGAAGAGGGACATCCCACCTCAATGAGCAGTTCTTC. This codes for CSATRRGTSHLNEQFF.

This clonotype was seen a handful of times. This rearrangement joins TRBV12-3 or TRBV12-4 to TRBJ2-7, with D perhaps matching TRBD1 (6 bases). Between the trimmed V and J ends, which lost 6 bases and 6 bases, there was a span of 21 bases. There are 15 residues in the CDR3. The CDR3 region is CASSHLSRDISEQYF. The CDR3 DNA is TGTGCCAGCAGCCACCTGAGCCGGGACATCTCCGAGCAGTACTTC.

This clonotype has ten or more counts. The chain carries TRBV7-2 and TRBJ2-5, with D hard to call. Deletions cut 0 bases from V and 5 bases from J, with 4 bases between. The germline V gene encodes CDR1 SGHTA and CDR2 FQGNSA. This CDR3 contains 12 residues. Here the CDR3 DNA reads TGTGCCAGCAGCTTAGCGATTGAGACCCAGTACTTC. This gives the protein CASSLAIETQYF. Filled out from reference TRBV7-2 and TRBJ2-5, the complete variable domain reads GAGVSQSPSNKVTEKGKDVELRCDPISGHTALYWYRQSLGQGLEFLIYFQGNSAPDKSGLPSDRFSAERTGGSVSTLTIQRTQQEDSAVYLCASSLAIETQYFGPGTRLLVL.

This clonotype has only a few counts. This chain uses TRBV28 with TRBJ2-1, with 10 bases fitting TRBD2. The CDR3 runs to 16 residues. Germline CDR1 and CDR2: MDHEN and SYDVKM. V lost 5 bases to trimming and J lost 3 bases; unmatched junction nucleotides: 7. CDR3 residues: CASSTLAGGNYNEQFF. Written as DNA, the CDR3 is TGTGCCAGCAGTACCTTAGCGGGGGGAAACTACAATGAGCAGTTCTTC.

V is TRBV7-2 and J is TRBJ1-2; D perhaps matches TRBD1 (6 bases). This CDR3 has 15 amino acids. Germline V gene sequence: CDR1 SGHTA, CDR2 FQGNSA. With 4 bases removed from V and 2 bases from J, the gap between germline ends came to 14 bases. CDR3 loop: CASSSVPGGNYGYTF. In DNA form, the CDR3 reads TGTGCCAGCAGCTCCGTCCCGGGGGGCAACTATGGCTACACCTTC.

The chain links TRBV6-1 to TRBJ2-2; D perhaps matches TRBD2 (6 bases). This CDR3 has 14 amino acids. The germline V and J ends were trimmed by 9 bases and 4 bases, with 15 bases remaining between them. Germline CDR1 reads MNHNS; CDR2 reads SASEGT. CDR3 loop: CASRGSGSTGELFF. The CDR3, as DNA: TGTGCCAGTCGGGGGAGTGGGAGCACCGGGGAGCTGTTTTTT.

This sequence joins TRBV19 and TRBJ1-2; D call uncertain. The CDR3 length is 15 residues. The germline V gene has CDR1 LNHDA and CDR2 SQIVND (reference sequence). Trimming took 3 bases from V and 2 from J, leaving 13 bases between them. The CDR3 DNA follows: TGTGCCAGTAGTATTCCCGCCAGGATAAACTATGGCTACACCTTC. Amino acid sequence: CASSIPARINYGYTF.

This clonotype was counted a few times. This sequence joins TRBV11-2 and TRBJ1-1, with D tentatively TRBD1 (6 bases). The germline V and J ends were trimmed by 5 bases and 9 bases, with 13 bases remaining between them. CDR3 size: 12 residues. Per the germline V gene, CDR1 is SGHAT and CDR2 is FQNNGV. The CDR3 spells CASSPQGPQAFF. CDR3 nucleotides: TGTGCCAGCAGCCCCCAGGGGCCCCAAGCTTTCTTT.

This clonotype has a handful of counts. The rearrangement links TRBV7-2 to TRBJ2-2; 9 bases agree with TRBD1. Germline assignment: CDR1 SGHTA and CDR2 FQGNSA. The CDR3 is made up of 16 amino acids. J lost 3 bases, V lost 2 bases, and 4 bases had no gene match. The CDR3 sequence is CASSLQGQGYTGELFF. The DNA of the CDR3 is TGTGCCAGCAGCTTACAGGGACAGGGTTACACCGGGGAGCTGTTTTTT.

This chain links TRBV11-2 with TRBJ2-7; 13 bases agree with TRBD2. This CDR3 spans 15 amino acids. From germline, CDR1 is SGHAT and CDR2 FQNNGV. J was trimmed by 6 bases and V by 6 bases; bases with no gene match: 8. The CDR3, as DNA: TGTGCCAGCAGTCCACTAGCGGGAGGGCCGGGCGAGCAGTACTTC. This codes for CASSPLAGGPGEQYF.

The CDR3 loop is CASSADGTDTQYF. Here the CDR3 DNA reads TGTGCCAGCAGTGCGGACGGCACAGATACGCAGTATTTT. The V and J genes are TRBV6-8 and TRBJ2-3; no firm D call. Trimming pared 5 bases from V and 1 base from J, leaving 7 bases between. The germline V gene has CDR1 MNHGY and CDR2 SAAAGT. This CDR3 has 13 residues.

CDR3 sequence reads: CASSYTEGYGYTF. The CDR3 nucleotides are TGTGCCAGCAGCTATACCGAAGGATATGGCTACACCTTC. The chain combines TRBV7-6 with TRBJ1-2; D remains unclear. CDR3 length: 13 residues. Germline CDR1 reads SGHVS; CDR2 reads FNYEAQ. V was clipped by 4 bases and J by 5 bases, with 11 bases between them.

The J gene is TRBJ2-5, the V gene TRBV12-3 or TRBV12-4; 7 nucleotides align to TRBD2. V shed 4 bases and J 5 bases; nucleotides not matched to a gene: 7. The CDR3 runs to 14 residues. The CDR3 DNA reads TGTGCCAGCAGTTCGGGACTACCGACGGAGACCCAGTACTTC. This translates into CASSSGLPTETQYF.

The chain uses TRBV7-6 and TRBJ2-1; D is possibly TRBD2 (6 bases). V was clipped by 3 bases and J by 7 bases, with 19 bases between them. The CDR3 consists of 16 residues. CDR1 and CDR2 (germline): SGHVS, FNYEAQ. CDR3 loop: CASSLMSRTTVNEQFF. The DNA of the CDR3 is TGTGCCAGCAGCTTGATGAGCAGGACTACTGTGAATGAGCAGTTCTTC.

The V call is TRBV5-6, the J call TRBJ2-4, with TRBD1 matching 8 bases. The CDR3 length is 14 residues. With V trimmed by 4 bases and J by 7 bases, 7 bases remained unmatched. Germline CDR1 reads SGHDT; CDR2 reads YYEEEE. CDR3 in amino acids: CASSHGQGFNIQYF. CDR3 sequence (DNA): TGTGCCAGCAGCCATGGACAGGGTTTCAACATTCAGTACTTC.

This clonotype was counted between two and nine times. V gene TRBV20-1 combines with J gene TRBJ1-6; 7 bases are a match to TRBD1. Germline loops: CDR1 DFQATT, CDR2 SNEGSKA (reference sequence). This CDR3 is built from 13 residues. The V and J ends lost 5 bases and 7 bases, in that order; junction bases with no gene match: 5. CDR3: CSAGQAGNSPLHF. The CDR3 DNA follows: TGCAGTGCTGGACAGGCGGGGAATTCACCCCTCCACTTT.

The gene calls are TRBV19 and TRBJ2-5, with TRBD2 identical over 9 bases. The length of the CDR3 is 13 residues. Trimming cost V 6 bases and J 3 bases; bases outside gene matches: 2. In germline, CDR1 is LNHDA, CDR2 SQIVND (reference sequence). The CDR3 protein is CASRRLAEETQYF. The CDR3 region has the DNA TGTGCCAGTAGACGACTAGCGGAAGAGACCCAGTACTTC.

The chain joins TRBV27 to TRBJ1-2; 8 positions agree with TRBD1. J lost 2 bases, V lost 1 base, and 6 bases had no gene match. Germline V lookup: CDR1 MNHEY, CDR2 SMNVEV (reference sequence). The CDR3 loop spans 16 amino acids. The DNA of the CDR3 is TGTGCCAGCAGTTTATATGGACAGGGATCCAACTATGGCTACACCTTC. Encoded protein: CASSLYGQGSNYGYTF.

The DNA of the CDR3 is TGTGCCAGCAGTCCCGGGTCCGCTGAAGCTTTCTTT. As protein: CASSPGSAEAFF. The rearrangement uses TRBV6-5 and TRBJ1-1; D is unclear. Looked up from germline, CDR1 is MNHEY and CDR2 is SVGAGI. The CDR3 contains 12 residues. Trimming left V 5 bases short and J 6 bases short, with 10 bases between.